This T cell receptor (beta chain) derives from a study of CD8+ T cells in alopecia areata. The treatment denotes: oral pan-JAK inhibitor, 5-10 mg twice daily. Once RNA had been extracted, it was reverse transcribed into cDNA to act as the sequencing template. This table comes from immunoSEQ multiplex PCR, and its TCRdb copy is limited to in-frame clones, with some not included. Of around 190,000 clones listed, roughly 66% were seen once; the top ten hold around 0.92%. In germline, CDR1 is SEHNR, CDR2 FQNEAQ (reference sequence). V was shortened by 1 base and J by 3 bases, with 6 bases between the two germline ends. The CDR3 contains 13 residues.

Material: CD4+ T cells sorted from blood, obtained at week 24, from a patient treated with tofacitinib. The rearrangement joins TRBV7-9 to TRBJ1-2; D remains ambiguous. This receptor was obtained from a human donor with alopecia areata. This chain's CDR3 is CASSLEGDYGYTF. The CDR3 DNA reads as TGTGCCAGCAGCTTAGAGGGAGACTATGGCTACACCTTC.